The T cell receptor (beta chain) under discussion was sequenced for a study of blood T cell repertoires in COVID-19. Whole-study context: Samples representing acute and convalescent COVID-19 were sourced from the United States, Italy and Spain.

V gave up 5 bases and J gave up 1 base, with 12 bases separating them. This CDR3 has 16 amino acids. The V gene's germline CDR1 is MNHEY and CDR2 SMNVEV (reference sequence). The method was immunoSEQ multiplex PCR; TCRdb's version includes in-frame clones alone and lacks a portion of them. The table records roughly 300,000 clones, 85% of them present only once. The chain employs TRBV27 and TRBJ1-6, with TRBD1 as a possible D gene (5 bases). The sequence derives from a human donor in a cohort sampled during active COVID-19. What was sequenced was peripheral blood. The CDR3 bases are TGTGCCAGCAGTACCGACAGAACGTCCTATAATTCACCCCTCCACTTT. Residues: CASSTDRTSYNSPLHF.